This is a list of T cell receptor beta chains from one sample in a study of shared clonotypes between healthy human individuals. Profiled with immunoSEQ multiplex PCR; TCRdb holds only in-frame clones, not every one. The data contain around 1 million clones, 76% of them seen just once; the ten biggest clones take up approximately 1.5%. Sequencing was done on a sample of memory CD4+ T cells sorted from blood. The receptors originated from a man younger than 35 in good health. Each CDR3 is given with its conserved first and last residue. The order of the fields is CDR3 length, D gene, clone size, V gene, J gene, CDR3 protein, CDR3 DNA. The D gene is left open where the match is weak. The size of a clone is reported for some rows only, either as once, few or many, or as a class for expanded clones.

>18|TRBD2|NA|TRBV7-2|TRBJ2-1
CASSLASGGLRSYNEQFF
TGTGCCAGCAGCTTAGCTAGCGGGGGACTGAGGTCCTACAATGAGCAGTTCTTC
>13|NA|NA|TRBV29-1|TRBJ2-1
CSSSEFSYNEQFF
TGCAGCAGCTCGGAGTTCTCCTACAATGAGCAGTTCTTC
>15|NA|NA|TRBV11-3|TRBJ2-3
CASSLGGSKGDTQYF
TGTGCCAGCAGCTTAGGAGGTAGCAAGGGGGATACGCAGTATTTT
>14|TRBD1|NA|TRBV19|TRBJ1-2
CASSLGQVGYGYTF
TGTGCCAGTAGTCTCGGACAGGTCGGGTATGGCTACACCTTC
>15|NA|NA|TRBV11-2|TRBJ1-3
CASSFGPQSGNTIYF
TGTGCCAGCAGCTTTGGGCCTCAGTCTGGAAACACCATATATTTT
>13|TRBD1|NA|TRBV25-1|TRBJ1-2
CASSGQDRGGYTF
TGTGCCAGCAGTGGGCAGGACAGGGGTGGCTACACCTTC
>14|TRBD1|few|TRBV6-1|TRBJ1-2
CASLLIGQGGGYTF
TGTGCCAGCCTCTTGATCGGACAGGGGGGAGGCTACACCTTC
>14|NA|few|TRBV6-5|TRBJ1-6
CASSPGQRNSPLHF
TGTGCCAGCAGTCCGGGACAAAGGAATTCACCCCTCCACTTT
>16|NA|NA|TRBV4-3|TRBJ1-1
CASSQEVASPNTEAFF
TGCGCCAGCAGCCAAGAAGTAGCTTCACCGAACACTGAAGCTTTCTTT
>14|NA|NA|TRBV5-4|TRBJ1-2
CASSLDRANYGYTF
TGTGCCAGCAGCTTGGACAGGGCTAACTATGGCTACACCTTC
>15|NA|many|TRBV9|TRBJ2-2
CASSAGDPNTGELFF
TGTGCCAGCAGCGCGGGGGACCCCAACACCGGGGAGCTGTTTTTT
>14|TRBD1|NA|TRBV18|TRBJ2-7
CASSTGTGRYEQYF
TGTGCCAGCTCAACCGGGACAGGAAGATACGAGCAGTACTTC
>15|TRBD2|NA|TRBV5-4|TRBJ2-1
CASSLKRGGRNEQFF
TGTGCCAGCAGCTTGAAGCGGGGGGGCCGCAATGAGCAGTTCTTC
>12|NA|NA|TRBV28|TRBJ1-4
CASSRGSEKLFF
TGTGCCAGCAGTCGCGGGAGTGAAAAACTGTTTTTT
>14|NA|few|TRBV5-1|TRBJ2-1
CASSLGNAVDEQFF
TGCGCCAGCAGCTTGGGCAACGCGGTCGATGAGCAGTTCTTC
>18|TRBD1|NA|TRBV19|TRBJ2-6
CASTTGGRRDSGANVLTF
TGTGCCAGTACTACAGGGGGTCGTCGGGACTCTGGGGCCAACGTCCTGACTTTC
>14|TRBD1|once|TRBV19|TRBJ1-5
CASSIAGQGQPQHF
TGTGCCAGTAGTATCGCCGGACAGGGGCAGCCCCAGCATTTT
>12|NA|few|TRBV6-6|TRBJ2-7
CASSYTQGVIDF
TGTGCCAGCAGTTACACACAGGGAGTTATCGACTTC
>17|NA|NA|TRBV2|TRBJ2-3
CASSSPTAEIMLDTQYF
TGTGCCAGCAGTTCCCCTACCGCGGAAATTATGCTAGATACGCAGTATTTT
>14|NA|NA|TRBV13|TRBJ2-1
CASSLGESSNEQFF
TGTGCCAGCAGCTTAGGGGAGTCCAGCAATGAGCAGTTCTTC
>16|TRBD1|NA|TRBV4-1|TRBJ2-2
CASSQTLGTGSGELFF
TGCGCCAGCAGCCAAACACTAGGGACAGGGTCCGGGGAGCTGTTTTTT
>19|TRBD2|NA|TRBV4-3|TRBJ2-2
CASSQGVPSGSRVTGELFF
TGCGCCAGCAGCCAAGGGGTGCCTAGCGGGAGCCGGGTCACCGGGGAGCTGTTTTTT
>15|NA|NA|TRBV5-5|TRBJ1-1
CASSPSPDRNTEAFF
TGTGCCAGCAGCCCATCACCTGACAGGAACACTGAAGCTTTCTTT
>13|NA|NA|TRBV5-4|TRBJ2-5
CASGGLEVETQYF
TGTGCCAGCGGGGGACTGGAAGTAGAGACCCAGTACTTC
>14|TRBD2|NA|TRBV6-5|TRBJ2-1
CASRLAGVRNEQFF
TGTGCCAGCAGGCTAGCGGGAGTGCGGAATGAGCAGTTCTTC
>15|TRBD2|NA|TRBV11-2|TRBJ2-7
CASSFLLRGGYEQYF
TGTGCCAGCAGCTTCCTACTCCGGGGGGGCTACGAGCAGTACTTC
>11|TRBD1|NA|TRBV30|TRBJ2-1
CAWGTGNEQFF
TGTGCCTGGGGGACAGGAAATGAGCAGTTCTTC
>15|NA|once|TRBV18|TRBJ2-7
CASSSDRDILYEQYF
TGTGCCAGCTCAAGTGACCGGGACATTCTTTACGAGCAGTACTTC